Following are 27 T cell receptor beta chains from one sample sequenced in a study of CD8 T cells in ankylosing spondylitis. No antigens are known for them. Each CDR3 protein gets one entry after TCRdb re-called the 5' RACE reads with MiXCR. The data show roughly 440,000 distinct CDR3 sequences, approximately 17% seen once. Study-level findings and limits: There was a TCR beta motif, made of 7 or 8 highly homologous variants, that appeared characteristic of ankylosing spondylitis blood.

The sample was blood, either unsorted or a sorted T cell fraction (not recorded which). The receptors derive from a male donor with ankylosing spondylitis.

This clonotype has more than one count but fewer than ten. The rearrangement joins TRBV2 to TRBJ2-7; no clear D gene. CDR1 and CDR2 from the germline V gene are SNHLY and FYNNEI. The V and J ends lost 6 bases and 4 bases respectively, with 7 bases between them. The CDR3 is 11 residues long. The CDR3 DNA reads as TGTGCCAGCAGCCCCAAGTACGAGCAGTACTTC. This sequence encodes CASSPKYEQYF.

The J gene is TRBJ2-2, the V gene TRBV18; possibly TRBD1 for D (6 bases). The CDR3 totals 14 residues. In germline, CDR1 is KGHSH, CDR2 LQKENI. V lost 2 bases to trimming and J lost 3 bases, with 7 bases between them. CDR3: CASSPYRDTGELFF. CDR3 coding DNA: TGTGCCAGCTCACCATACAGGGACACCGGGGAGCTGTTTTTT. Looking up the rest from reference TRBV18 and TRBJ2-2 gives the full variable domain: NAGVMQNPRHLVRRRGQEARLRCSPMKGHSHVYWYRQLPEEGLKFMVYLQKENIIDESGMPKERFSAEFPKEGPSILRIQQVVRGDSAAYFCASSPYRDTGELFFGEGSRLTVL.

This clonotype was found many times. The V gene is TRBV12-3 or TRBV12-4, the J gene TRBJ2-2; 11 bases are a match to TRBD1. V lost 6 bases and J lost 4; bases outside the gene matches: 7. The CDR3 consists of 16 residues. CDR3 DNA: TGTGCCAGCAGCCGCCGGACAGGGGGCGGCACCGGGGAGCTGTTTTTT. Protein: CASSRRTGGGTGELFF.

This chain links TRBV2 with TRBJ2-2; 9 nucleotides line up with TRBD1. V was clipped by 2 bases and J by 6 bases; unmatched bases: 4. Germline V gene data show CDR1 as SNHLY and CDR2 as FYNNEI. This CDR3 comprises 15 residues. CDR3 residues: CASSESRQGAGELFF. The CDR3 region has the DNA TGTGCCAGCAGTGAAAGTAGACAGGGGGCCGGGGAGCTGTTTTTT. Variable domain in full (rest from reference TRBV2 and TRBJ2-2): EPEVTQTPSHQVTQMGQEVILRCVPISNHLYFYWYRQILGQKVEFLVSFYNNEISEKSEIFDDQFSVERPDGSNFTLKIRSTKLEDSAMYFCASSESRQGAGELFFGEGSRLTVL.

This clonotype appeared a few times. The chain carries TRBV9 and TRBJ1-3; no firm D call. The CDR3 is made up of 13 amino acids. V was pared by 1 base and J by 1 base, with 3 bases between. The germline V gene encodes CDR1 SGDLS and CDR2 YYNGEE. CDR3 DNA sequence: TGTGCCAGCAGCGTACGATCTGGAAACACCATATATTTT. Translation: CASSVRSGNTIYF.

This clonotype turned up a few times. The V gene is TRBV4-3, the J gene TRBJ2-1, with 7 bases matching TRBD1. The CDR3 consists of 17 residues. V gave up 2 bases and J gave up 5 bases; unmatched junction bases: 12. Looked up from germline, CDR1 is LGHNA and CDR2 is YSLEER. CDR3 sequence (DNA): TGCGCCAGCAGCCAAAACGTCCCGGGACAGACGGACAATGAGCAGTTCTTC. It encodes CASSQNVPGQTDNEQFF.

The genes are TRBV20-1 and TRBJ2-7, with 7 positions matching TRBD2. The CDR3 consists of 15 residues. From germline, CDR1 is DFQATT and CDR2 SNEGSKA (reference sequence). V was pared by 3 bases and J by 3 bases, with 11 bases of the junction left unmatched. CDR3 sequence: CSARSLAAGIYEQYF. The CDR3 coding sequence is TGCAGTGCTAGGAGTTTAGCAGCGGGAATCTACGAGCAGTACTTC.

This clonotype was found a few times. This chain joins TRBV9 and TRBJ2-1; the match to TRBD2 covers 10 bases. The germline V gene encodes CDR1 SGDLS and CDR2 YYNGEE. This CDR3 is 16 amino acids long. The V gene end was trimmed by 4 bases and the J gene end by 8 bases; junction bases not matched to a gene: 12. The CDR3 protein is CASSPSVSGRAHEQFF. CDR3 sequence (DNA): TGTGCCAGCAGCCCATCGGTGAGCGGGAGGGCCCATGAGCAGTTCTTC.

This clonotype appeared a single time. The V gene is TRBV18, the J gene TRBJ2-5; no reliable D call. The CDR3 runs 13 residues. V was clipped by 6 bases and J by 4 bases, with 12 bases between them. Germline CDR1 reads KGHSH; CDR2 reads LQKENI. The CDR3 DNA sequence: TGTGCCAGCTCCGGTAGTAGGCCAGAGACCCAGTACTTC. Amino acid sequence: CASSGSRPETQYF.

CDR3: CASRPRGNTIYF. In nucleotides, the CDR3 is TGTGCCAGCAGGCCCAGGGGAAACACCATATATTTT. The genes are TRBV12-3 or TRBV12-4 and TRBJ1-3; no definite D call. V gave up 6 bases and J gave up 4 bases, with 7 bases separating them. CDR3 size: 12 residues.

CDR3 nucleotides: TGCAGTGCTAGTCTAGGGGCCCTCTCAGGCGAGCAGTTCTTC. Translated: CSASLGALSGEQFF. The chain is built from TRBV20-1 and TRBJ2-1; D perhaps matches TRBD1 (5 bases). Germline-derived CDR1 and CDR2 are DFQATT and SNEGSKA (reference sequence). V gave up 3 bases and J gave up 10 bases, with 19 bases separating them. The CDR3 is 14 amino acids.

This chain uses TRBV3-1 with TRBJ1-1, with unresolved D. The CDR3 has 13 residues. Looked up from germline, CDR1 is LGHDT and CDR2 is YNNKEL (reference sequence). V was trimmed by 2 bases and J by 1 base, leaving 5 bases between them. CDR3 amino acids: CASSQYANTEAFF. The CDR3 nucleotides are TGTGCCAGCAGCCAATATGCGAACACTGAAGCTTTCTTT.

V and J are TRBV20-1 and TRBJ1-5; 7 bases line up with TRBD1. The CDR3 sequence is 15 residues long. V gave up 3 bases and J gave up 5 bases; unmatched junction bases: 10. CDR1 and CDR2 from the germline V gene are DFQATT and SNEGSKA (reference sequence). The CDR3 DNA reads TGCAGTGCTAGCCCCTCGGGGACAGCTTATCAGCCCCAGCATTTT. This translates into CSASPSGTAYQPQHF.

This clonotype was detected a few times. CDR3 in amino acids: CATSRDSGPGYEQYF. The CDR3 DNA follows: TGTGCCACCAGCAGAGATAGCGGGCCTGGGTACGAGCAGTACTTC. The rearrangement joins TRBV15 to TRBJ2-7; 7 bases are shared with TRBD2. J lost 4 bases, V lost 0 bases, and 6 bases had no gene match. Germline V lookup: CDR1 LNHNV, CDR2 YYDKDF (reference sequence). The CDR3 has 15 amino acids. The whole variable domain, remainder taken from reference TRBV15 and TRBJ2-7, is DAMVIQNPRYQVTQFGKPVTLSCSQTLNHNVMYWYQQKSSQAPKLLFHYYDKDFNNEADTPDNFQSRRPNTSFCFLDIRSPGLGDTAMYLCATSRDSGPGYEQYFGPGTRLTVT.

The DNA of the CDR3 is TGCAGTGCTAGAGATCCCGCCAGGGCGAACACTGAAGCTTTCTTT. Its translation: CSARDPARANTEAFF. J is TRBJ1-1 and V is TRBV20-1; tentative D call: TRBD1 (5 bases). The CDR3 covers 15 residues. Trimming shortened V by 0 bases and J by 1 base, and 12 bases separated the two germline ends. Germline CDR1 DFQATT, CDR2 SNEGSKA (reference sequence).

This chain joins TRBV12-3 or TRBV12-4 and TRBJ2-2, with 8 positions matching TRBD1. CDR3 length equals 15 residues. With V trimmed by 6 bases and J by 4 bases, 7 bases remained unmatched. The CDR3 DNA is TGTGCCAGCAGGAGACAGGGGTTTGGCACCGGGGAGCTGTTTTTT. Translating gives CASRRQGFGTGELFF.

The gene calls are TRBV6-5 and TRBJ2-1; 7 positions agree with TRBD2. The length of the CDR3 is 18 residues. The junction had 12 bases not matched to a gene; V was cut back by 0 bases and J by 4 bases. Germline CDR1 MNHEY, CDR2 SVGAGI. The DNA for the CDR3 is TGTGCCAGCAGTTACTCGAGTAGGCGGGGGAACAATTACAATGAGCAGTTCTTC. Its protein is CASSYSSRRGNNYNEQFF.

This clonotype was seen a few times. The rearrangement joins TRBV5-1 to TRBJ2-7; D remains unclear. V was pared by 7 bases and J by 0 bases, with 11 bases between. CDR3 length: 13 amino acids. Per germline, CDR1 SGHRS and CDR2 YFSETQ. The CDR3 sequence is CASALEISYEQYF. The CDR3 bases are TGCGCCAGCGCCTTAGAAATCTCCTACGAGCAGTACTTC.

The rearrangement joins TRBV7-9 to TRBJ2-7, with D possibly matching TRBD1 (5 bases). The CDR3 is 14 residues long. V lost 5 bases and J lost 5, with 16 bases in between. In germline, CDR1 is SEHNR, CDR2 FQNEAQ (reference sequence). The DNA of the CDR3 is TGTGCCAGCAGCCCCGCCAGGGAATCGAACGAGCAGTACTTC. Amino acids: CASSPARESNEQYF.

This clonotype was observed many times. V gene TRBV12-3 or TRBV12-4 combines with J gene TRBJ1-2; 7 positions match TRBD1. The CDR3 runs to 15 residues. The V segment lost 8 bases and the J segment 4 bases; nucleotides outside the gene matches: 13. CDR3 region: CASSPRQGGSYGYTF. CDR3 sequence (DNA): TGTGCCAGCTCCCCCCGACAGGGCGGGTCCTATGGCTACACCTTC.

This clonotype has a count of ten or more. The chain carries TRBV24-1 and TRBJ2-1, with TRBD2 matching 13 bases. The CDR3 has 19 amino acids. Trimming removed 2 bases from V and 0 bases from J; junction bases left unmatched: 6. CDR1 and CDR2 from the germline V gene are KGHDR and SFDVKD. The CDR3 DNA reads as TGTGCCACCAGTGATTCTGCCGGGACTAGCGGGGTCTCCTACAATGAGCAGTTCTTC. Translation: CATSDSAGTSGVSYNEQFF.

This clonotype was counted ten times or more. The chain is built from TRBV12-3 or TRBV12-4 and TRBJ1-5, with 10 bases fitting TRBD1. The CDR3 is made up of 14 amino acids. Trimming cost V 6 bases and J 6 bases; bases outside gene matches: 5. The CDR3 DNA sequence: TGTGCCAGCAGCCGGACAGGGGGAACTCAGCCCCAGCATTTT. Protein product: CASSRTGGTQPQHF.

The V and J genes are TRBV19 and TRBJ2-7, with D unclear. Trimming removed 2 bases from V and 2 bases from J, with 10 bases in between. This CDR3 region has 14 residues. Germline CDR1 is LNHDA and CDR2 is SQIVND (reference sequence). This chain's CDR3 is CASSILAGAYEQYF. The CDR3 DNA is TGTGCCAGTAGTATACTGGCAGGAGCCTACGAGCAGTACTTC. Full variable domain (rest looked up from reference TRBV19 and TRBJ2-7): DGGITQSPKYLFRKEGQNVTLSCEQNLNHDAMYWYRQDPGQGLRLIYYSQIVNDFQKGDIAEGYSVSREKKESFPLTVTSAQKNPTAFYLCASSILAGAYEQYFGPGTRLTVT.

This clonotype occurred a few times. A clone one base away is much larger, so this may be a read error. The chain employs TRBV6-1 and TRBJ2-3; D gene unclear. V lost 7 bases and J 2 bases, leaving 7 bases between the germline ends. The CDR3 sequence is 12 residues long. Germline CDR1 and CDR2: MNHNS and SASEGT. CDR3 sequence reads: CASISYTDTQYF. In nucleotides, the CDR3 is TGTGCCAGCATCTCCTACACAGATACGCAGTATTTT.

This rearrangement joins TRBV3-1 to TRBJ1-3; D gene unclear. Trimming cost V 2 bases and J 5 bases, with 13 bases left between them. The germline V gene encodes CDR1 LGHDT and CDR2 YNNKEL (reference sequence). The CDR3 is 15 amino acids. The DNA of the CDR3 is TGTGCCAGCAGCCAAAGGTTGGGCAGGAGAAACACCATATATTTT. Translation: CASSQRLGRRNTIYF.

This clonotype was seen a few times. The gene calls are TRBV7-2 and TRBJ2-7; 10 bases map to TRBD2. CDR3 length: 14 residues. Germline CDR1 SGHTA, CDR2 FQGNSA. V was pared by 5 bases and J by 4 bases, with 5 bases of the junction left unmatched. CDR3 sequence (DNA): TGTGCCAGCAGCGCTAGCGGGAGCAGGTACGAGCAGTACTTC. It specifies CASSASGSRYEQYF.

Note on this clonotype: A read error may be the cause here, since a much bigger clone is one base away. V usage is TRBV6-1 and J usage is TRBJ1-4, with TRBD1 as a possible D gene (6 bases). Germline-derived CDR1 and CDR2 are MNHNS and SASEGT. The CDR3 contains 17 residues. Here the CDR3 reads CASTPRGGLATNVKLFF. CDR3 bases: TGTGCCAGCACCCCCAGGGGCGGCCTGGCAACTAATGTAAAACTGTTTTTT.